Sequencing of this TCR beta chain was carried out in a study of molecular identifiers for immune sequencing clone quantification. Study findings and constraints: More than 97% of effector molecules, versus under 1% of naive-cell molecules, belonged to clones above 20 RNA copies.

Turning to this clonotype: Antigen unknown.

This CDR3 has 15 residues. V was pared by 1 base and J by 9 bases, with 19 bases between. Germline V gene lookup returns CDR1 PRHDT and CDR2 FYEKMQ (reference sequence). Previously reported methods and listed TCR primers produced the bulk TCR libraries. TCRdb fed the PCR reads into MiXCR, producing one record per CDR3 protein. The sample yields around 470,000 distinct CDR3 sequences, roughly 25% seen once. The source material was naive CD8+ T cells from blood, with Jurkat cell RNA spiked in. Specified subset: FACS-sorted CD8+CD4-CCR7+CD45RA+ naive T cells. The sequence was obtained from a human donor in good health. Some libraries in this study had Jurkat cell RNA spiked in. The genes are TRBV13 and TRBJ2-7; maybe TRBD1 (5 bases). CDR3 nucleotide sequence: TGTGCCAGCAGCTTAGTAGGGGCGTCCGGCCCCGCGCAGTACTTC. Translated: CASSLVGASGPAQYF. The variable domain in full, with the rest retrieved from reference TRBV13 and TRBJ2-7, is AAGVIQSPRHLIKEKRETATLKCYPIPRHDTVYWYQQGPGQDPQFLISFYEKMQSDKGSIPDRFSAQQFSDYHSELNMSSLELGDSALYFCASSLVGASGPAQYFGPGTRLTVT.